The next 14 T cell receptor beta chains were all read from a single sample in a study of T cells in Graves' hyperthyroidism and ophthalmopathy. The TCR beta CDR3 regions underwent amplification using RNA transcripts as the source. The primer set for the first-round RT-PCR of the TCR CDR3 was HTBI. TCRdb analysed the multiplex PCR reads with MiXCR anew, one entry per CDR3 protein. This table has approximately 400,000 distinct CDR3 sequences, approximately 15% appearing once. Material: blood. The receptors shown here come from a woman aged 55-69 years with Graves' hyperthyroidism.

This clonotype was counted ten times or more. The genes are TRBV20-1 and TRBJ2-1; 12 nucleotides line up with TRBD2. The CDR3 runs 16 residues. Germline V gene sequence: CDR1 DFQATT, CDR2 SNEGSKA (reference sequence). With V trimmed by 5 bases and J by 4 bases, 9 bases remained unmatched. The CDR3 loop reads CSAPGLAGEGYNEQFF. The DNA for the CDR3 is TGCAGTGCTCCGGGACTAGCGGGCGAGGGTTACAATGAGCAGTTCTTC.

In this sample, this clonotype turned up many times. The chain has TRBV2 and TRBJ2-5, with D possibly TRBD1 on 5 matching bases. Germline-derived CDR1 and CDR2 are SNHLY and FYNNEI. The V and J ends lost 9 bases and 1 base respectively, with 15 bases between them. This CDR3 has 14 amino acids. CDR3 amino acids: CARGHRQLQETQYF. The CDR3, as DNA: TGTGCCAGGGGTCACAGACAGCTCCAAGAGACCCAGTACTTC.

There are many counts of this clonotype. V usage is TRBV20-1 and J usage is TRBJ2-2, with D unresolved. The ends were cut back, 2 bases at V and 4 bases at J, with 8 bases in the middle. Per germline, CDR1 DFQATT and CDR2 SNEGSKA (reference sequence). CDR3 length: 13 amino acids. For the CDR3, the DNA is TGCAGTGCTAGAAACAGAGCCACCGGGGAGCTGTTTTTT. Amino acid sequence: CSARNRATGELFF.

The chain recombines TRBV7-2 with TRBJ2-1, with TRBD2 matching 14 bases. V dropped 4 bases and J dropped 7; count of bases not matched to a gene: 9. The CDR3 has 17 residues. Germline lookup yields CDR1 SGHTA and CDR2 FQGNSA. The chain's CDR3 is CASSSKGLAGVWNEQFF. In nucleotides, the CDR3 is TGTGCCAGCAGCTCCAAGGGACTAGCGGGAGTGTGGAATGAGCAGTTCTTC. Full variable domain (outside the CDR3, taken from reference TRBV7-2 and TRBJ2-1): GAGVSQSPSNKVTEKGKDVELRCDPISGHTALYWYRQSLGQGLEFLIYFQGNSAPDKSGLPSDRFSAERTGGSVSTLTIQRTQQEDSAVYLCASSSKGLAGVWNEQFFGPGTRLTVL.

This clonotype was found many times. This chain uses TRBV29-1 with TRBJ1-1; D is ambiguous. V was shortened by 6 bases and J by 0 bases, with 8 bases between the two germline ends. CDR1 is SQVTM, CDR2 ANQGSEA, per germline. The CDR3 has 12 amino acids. CDR3: CSVQIVNTEAFF. In DNA form, the CDR3 reads TGCAGCGTACAGATAGTGAACACTGAAGCTTTCTTT.

This clonotype has just a few counts. The V and J genes are TRBV6-1 and TRBJ1-2, with 10 bases lining up with TRBD1. CDR3 size: 16 residues. The V gene end was trimmed by 4 bases and the J gene end by 3 bases; junction bases not matched to a gene: 8. Per the germline V gene, CDR1 is MNHNS and CDR2 is SASEGT. CDR3 sequence: CASSALGDRGDYGYTF. CDR3 in DNA: TGTGCCAGCAGTGCCCTAGGGGACAGGGGAGACTATGGCTACACCTTC.

This clonotype was counted between two and nine times. The J gene is TRBJ1-3, the V gene TRBV6-2 or TRBV6-3; D gene ambiguous. Germline values: CDR1 MNHEY, CDR2 SVGEGT. With 0 bases removed from V and 0 bases from J, the gap between germline ends came to 6 bases. This CDR3 has 15 residues. The DNA for the CDR3 is TGTGCCAGCAGTTACTCATCCGACTCTGGAAACACCATATATTTT. This translates into CASSYSSDSGNTIYF.

J is TRBJ2-7 and V is TRBV3-1, with TRBD1 matching 8 bases. CDR3 length: 15 residues. Per the germline V gene, CDR1 is LGHDT and CDR2 is YNNKEL (reference sequence). V lost 4 bases to trimming and J lost 2 bases; unmatched junction nucleotides: 7. Here the CDR3 DNA reads TGTGCCAGCAGCCCCGGGACAGGAGTCCCCTACGAGCAGTACTTC. Translation gives CASSPGTGVPYEQYF.

In its sample, this clonotype was seen many times. This rearrangement joins TRBV3-1 to TRBJ2-1; possible D gene TRBD1, 7 bases. The V end was cut by 4 bases, the J end by 10 bases, with 14 bases between. CDR1 is LGHDT and CDR2 is YNNKEL in the germline V gene (reference sequence). The CDR3 is made up of 13 amino acids. CDR3 bases: TGTGCCAGCAGCCCCGGAGGGACAGACGAGCAGTTCTTC. It encodes CASSPGGTDEQFF.

Worth noting for this clonotype: It may be a read error: a sequence one base away is much more abundant. This chain links TRBV6-1 with TRBJ1-5; TRBD1 matches at 10 bases. Germline assignment: CDR1 MNHNS and CDR2 SASEGT. The CDR3 extends over 13 amino acids. With 5 bases clipped from V and 7 bases from J, the junction kept 2 bases outside the gene matches. In nucleotides, the CDR3 is TGTGCCAGCAGTAGGGACAGGGGCCAGCCCCAGCATTTT. It codes for CASSRDRGQPQHF.

This clonotype appeared many times. The chain links TRBV10-3 to TRBJ1-2; D call uncertain. The CDR3 length is 13 residues. Per germline, CDR1 ENHRY and CDR2 SYGVKD. Trimming stripped 10 bases from V and 4 bases from J, with 16 bases between. CDR3 DNA: TGTGCCACCGCCTCGAAGTTGGGCTATGGCTACACCTTC. Its translation: CATASKLGYGYTF.

This clonotype has a handful of counts. V and J are TRBV4-2 and TRBJ2-1; D gene unclear. This CDR3 comprises 11 residues. V was cut by 7 bases and J by 10 bases, with 11 bases left in between. Germline lookup yields CDR1 LGHNA and CDR2 YNFKEQ. CDR3: CASTAREEQFF. Written as DNA, the CDR3 is TGTGCCAGCACCGCGCGAGAGGAGCAGTTCTTC.

This clonotype was detected ten times or more. This chain joins TRBV2 and TRBJ2-3; D unresolved. Germline lookup yields CDR1 SNHLY and CDR2 FYNNEI. The CDR3 covers 14 residues. V was clipped by 3 bases and J by 0 bases, with 7 bases between them. For the CDR3, the DNA is TGTGCCAGCAGTGAGGCCAGAAGCACAGATACGCAGTATTTT. Amino acids: CASSEARSTDTQYF.

This clonotype appeared many times. The chain has TRBV12-3 or TRBV12-4 and TRBJ2-2; no definite D call. V was clipped by 3 bases and J by 6 bases, with 2 bases between them. The CDR3 spans 11 residues. In DNA form, the CDR3 reads TGTGCCAGCAGTTTTTCCGGGGAGCTGTTTTTT. Encoded protein: CASSFSGELFF.